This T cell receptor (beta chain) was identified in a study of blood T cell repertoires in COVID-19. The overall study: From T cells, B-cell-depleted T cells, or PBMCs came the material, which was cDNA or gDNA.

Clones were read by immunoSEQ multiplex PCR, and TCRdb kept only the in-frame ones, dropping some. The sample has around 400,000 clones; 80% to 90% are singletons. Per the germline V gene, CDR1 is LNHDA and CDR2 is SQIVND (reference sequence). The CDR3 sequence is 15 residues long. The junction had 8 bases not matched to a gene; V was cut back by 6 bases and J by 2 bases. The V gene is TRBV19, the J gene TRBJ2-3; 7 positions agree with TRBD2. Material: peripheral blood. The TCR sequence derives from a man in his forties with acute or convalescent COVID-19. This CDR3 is CASRRTGGYTDTQYF. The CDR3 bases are TGTGCCAGTAGGAGGACGGGAGGTTACACAGATACGCAGTATTTT.